The next 17 T cell receptor beta chains were all read from a single sample in a study of graft-versus-host responses after intestinal transplantation. Their antigen targets remain unknown. Measured with immunoSEQ multiplex PCR; TCRdb has only the in-frame clones, and not every one. The table records approximately 130,000 clones, around nine tenths of them present only once. Here the sequenced sample was unstimulated CD4+ T cells sorted from spleen or lymph node cells, taken before intestinal transplant. These receptors all come from a human donor who received an intestinal transplant.

This clone was seen only once. The chain couples TRBV5-1 to TRBJ1-2, with 9 bases lining up with TRBD1. The CDR3 spans 15 residues. V trimming: 4 bases; J trimming: 5 bases; junction bases outside the gene matches: 9. Germline V CDR1 and CDR2: SGHRS, YFSETQ. The CDR3: CASSLDPGQGYGYTF. The CDR3 nucleotides read TGCGCCAGCAGCCTGGACCCGGGACAGGGTTATGGCTACACCTTC.

The chain has TRBV18 and TRBJ2-7, with D perhaps TRBD1 or TRBD2 (5 bases each). The CDR3 contains 16 residues. V lost 1 base and J lost 10, with 23 bases in between. Germline values: CDR1 KGHSH, CDR2 LQKENI. This CDR3 is CASSPREGQALRVQYF. CDR3 nucleotides: TGTGCCAGCTCACCACGCGAGGGGCAGGCCCTACGAGTTCAGTACTTC. The full variable domain, with the rest looked up from reference TRBV18 and TRBJ2-7, is NAGVMQNPRHLVRRRGQEARLRCSPMKGHSHVYWYRQLPEEGLKFMVYLQKENIIDESGMPKERFSAEFPKEGPSILRIQQVVRGDSAAYFCASSPREGQALRVQYFGPGTRLTVT.

This clone was seen a single time. The chain recombines TRBV5-1 with TRBJ2-7, with D uncertain. The CDR3 is made up of 14 amino acids. Germline V gene data show CDR1 as SGHRS and CDR2 as YFSETQ. V lost 2 bases, J lost 6 bases, and 15 bases lay in between. CDR3 loop: CASSLNTSPSEQYF. The DNA for the CDR3 is TGCGCCAGCAGCTTAAATACTTCGCCCTCCGAGCAGTACTTC. The variable domain in full, completed from reference TRBV5-1 and TRBJ2-7, reads KAGVTQTPRYLIKTRGQQVTLSCSPISGHRSVSWYQQTPGQGLQFLFEYFSETQRNKGNFPGRFSGRQFSNSRSEMNVSTLELGDSALYLCASSLNTSPSEQYFGPGTRLTVT.

The rearrangement uses TRBV21-1 and TRBJ2-2; the table's D call of TRBD2 was not tested on the DNA. TRBV21-1 is a pseudogene segment. This CDR3 is built from 17 residues. The CDR3 coding sequence is TGTGCCAGCAGCAAATTGACTAGCGGGTTCAACACCGGGGAGCTGTTTTTT. Protein product: CASSKLTSGFNTGELFF.

The CDR3 region has the DNA TGTGCCAGCTCCCCCGGTGCGGGGGGCCCTGAAGCTTTCTTT. Protein sequence: CASSPGAGGPEAFF. The chain recombines TRBV18 with TRBJ1-1, with D tentatively TRBD1 (6 bases). V was pared by 6 bases and J by 6 bases, with 17 bases between. This CDR3 region has 14 residues. Germline assignment: CDR1 KGHSH and CDR2 LQKENI.

This clone was detected once. The rearrangement joins TRBV5-8 to TRBJ2-1, with 8 bases that match TRBD1. V lost 3 bases to trimming and J lost 10 bases; unmatched junction nucleotides: 9. This CDR3 is 14 amino acids long. CDR1 is SGHTS and CDR2 is YDEGEE in the germline V gene. DNA for the CDR3: TGTGCCAGCAGCTCGGACAGGGTAAAAACAGAGCAGTTCTTC. The encoded protein is CASSSDRVKTEQFF.

This chain links TRBV14 with TRBJ2-5, with 8 bases lining up with TRBD2. After removal of 5 bases from V and 3 bases from J, the junction contained 8 bases not matched to a gene. Germline V gives CDR1 SGHDN, CDR2 FVKESK. The CDR3 totals 15 residues. CDR3 DNA sequence: TGTGCCAGCAGCATAGCGGGGTCCATCAAAGAGACCCAGTACTTC. Translation: CASSIAGSIKETQYF.

The V gene is TRBV2, the J gene TRBJ2-5; TRBD2 matches 7 bases. Trimming removed 8 bases from V and 3 bases from J; junction bases left unmatched: 3. Per the germline V gene, CDR1 is SNHLY and CDR2 is FYNNEI. This CDR3 has 12 amino acids. The DNA of the CDR3 is TGTGCCAGCGGGCTAGCGGAAGAGACCCAGTACTTC. The encoded protein is CASGLAEETQYF.

The chain employs TRBV18 and TRBJ2-7; tentatively, D is TRBD2 (5 bases). The V end was cut by 4 bases, the J end by 3 bases, with 13 bases between. Germline V gene data show CDR1 as KGHSH and CDR2 as LQKENI. The CDR3 sequence is 14 residues long. The CDR3: CASSLAGGDYEQYF. The CDR3 DNA sequence: TGTGCCAGCTCACTGGCGGGTGGTGACTACGAGCAGTACTTC.

The CDR3 DNA is TGCAGCGTGGGGACAGGAAATGGTCAGCCCCAGCATTTT. Translated: CSVGTGNGQPQHF. This rearrangement joins TRBV29-1 to TRBJ1-5, with 8 bases identical to TRBD1. Germline CDR1 reads SQVTM; CDR2 reads ANQGSEA. V shed 6 bases, J shed 6 bases, and the junction held 7 bases outside the gene matches. CDR3 length: 13 amino acids.

This sequence joins TRBV7-9 and TRBJ2-2; 7 bases fit TRBD1. Germline CDR1 and CDR2: SEHNR and FQNEAQ (reference sequence). This CDR3 spans 18 amino acids. Losses at the gene ends were 0 bases for V and 0 bases for J; bases not matched to a gene: 7. The CDR3 is CASSLALGQGANTGELFF. CDR3 nucleotides: TGTGCCAGCAGCTTAGCGCTGGGCCAGGGGGCGAACACCGGGGAGCTGTTTTTT.

This chain joins TRBV10-1 and TRBJ2-5; 8 bases match TRBD2. CDR3 length: 17 residues. CDR1 and CDR2 from the germline V gene are WNHNN and SYGVQD (reference sequence). V lost 0 bases to trimming and J lost 3 bases; unmatched junction nucleotides: 9. The CDR3 region is CASSESSGGGLKETQYF. The CDR3 nucleotides are TGCGCCAGCAGTGAGTCGAGCGGCGGGGGGTTAAAAGAGACCCAGTACTTC.

This chain links TRBV7-3 with TRBJ1-2; D is perhaps TRBD1 (5 bases). Germline-derived CDR1 and CDR2 are SGHTA and FQGTGA. The CDR3 totals 13 residues. V shed 7 bases and J shed 7 bases, with 16 bases lying between them. CDR3 residues: CASTLPVGGGYTF. DNA for the CDR3: TGTGCCAGCACCCTCCCCGTTGGGGGTGGCTACACCTTC.

The chain is built from TRBV7-2 and TRBJ1-4; a weak D match, TRBD1 (5 bases). In germline, CDR1 is SGHTA, CDR2 FQGNSA. V was cut by 2 bases and J by 6 bases, with 13 bases left in between. The CDR3 loop spans 15 amino acids. The CDR3 loop reads CASSLRSRVDEKLFF. The CDR3 DNA is TGTGCCAGCAGCTTAAGGTCCAGGGTAGATGAAAAACTGTTTTTT.

This chain joins TRBV6-5 and TRBJ1-2; D gene uncertain. The CDR3 contains 13 residues. Trimming took 0 bases from V and 7 from J, leaving 9 bases between them. Germline V gene lookup returns CDR1 MNHEY and CDR2 SVGAGI. CDR3 loop: CASSYSSGRGYTF. The CDR3 DNA follows: TGTGCCAGCAGTTACTCGAGCGGTCGTGGCTACACCTTC.

The chain couples TRBV5-1 to TRBJ2-5, with a tentative D call TRBD1 (5 bases). The CDR3 sequence is 13 residues long. Germline CDR1 reads SGHRS; CDR2 reads YFSETQ. The germline V and J ends were trimmed by 4 bases and 1 base, with 8 bases remaining between them. This CDR3 reads CASSPTAQETQYF. CDR3 DNA sequence: TGCGCCAGCAGCCCGACAGCCCAAGAGACCCAGTACTTC.

As for this clone: Other nucleotide sequences from this sample produce the same CDR3. The J gene is TRBJ2-5, the V gene TRBV18; D is perhaps TRBD2 (5 bases). The length of the CDR3 is 12 residues. The germline CDR1 and CDR2 sequences are KGHSH and LQKENI. V lost 2 bases to trimming and J lost 5 bases, with 6 bases between them. CDR3 protein: CASSPREETQYF. The CDR3 bases are TGTGCCAGCTCACCAAGGGAGGAGACCCAGTACTTC.